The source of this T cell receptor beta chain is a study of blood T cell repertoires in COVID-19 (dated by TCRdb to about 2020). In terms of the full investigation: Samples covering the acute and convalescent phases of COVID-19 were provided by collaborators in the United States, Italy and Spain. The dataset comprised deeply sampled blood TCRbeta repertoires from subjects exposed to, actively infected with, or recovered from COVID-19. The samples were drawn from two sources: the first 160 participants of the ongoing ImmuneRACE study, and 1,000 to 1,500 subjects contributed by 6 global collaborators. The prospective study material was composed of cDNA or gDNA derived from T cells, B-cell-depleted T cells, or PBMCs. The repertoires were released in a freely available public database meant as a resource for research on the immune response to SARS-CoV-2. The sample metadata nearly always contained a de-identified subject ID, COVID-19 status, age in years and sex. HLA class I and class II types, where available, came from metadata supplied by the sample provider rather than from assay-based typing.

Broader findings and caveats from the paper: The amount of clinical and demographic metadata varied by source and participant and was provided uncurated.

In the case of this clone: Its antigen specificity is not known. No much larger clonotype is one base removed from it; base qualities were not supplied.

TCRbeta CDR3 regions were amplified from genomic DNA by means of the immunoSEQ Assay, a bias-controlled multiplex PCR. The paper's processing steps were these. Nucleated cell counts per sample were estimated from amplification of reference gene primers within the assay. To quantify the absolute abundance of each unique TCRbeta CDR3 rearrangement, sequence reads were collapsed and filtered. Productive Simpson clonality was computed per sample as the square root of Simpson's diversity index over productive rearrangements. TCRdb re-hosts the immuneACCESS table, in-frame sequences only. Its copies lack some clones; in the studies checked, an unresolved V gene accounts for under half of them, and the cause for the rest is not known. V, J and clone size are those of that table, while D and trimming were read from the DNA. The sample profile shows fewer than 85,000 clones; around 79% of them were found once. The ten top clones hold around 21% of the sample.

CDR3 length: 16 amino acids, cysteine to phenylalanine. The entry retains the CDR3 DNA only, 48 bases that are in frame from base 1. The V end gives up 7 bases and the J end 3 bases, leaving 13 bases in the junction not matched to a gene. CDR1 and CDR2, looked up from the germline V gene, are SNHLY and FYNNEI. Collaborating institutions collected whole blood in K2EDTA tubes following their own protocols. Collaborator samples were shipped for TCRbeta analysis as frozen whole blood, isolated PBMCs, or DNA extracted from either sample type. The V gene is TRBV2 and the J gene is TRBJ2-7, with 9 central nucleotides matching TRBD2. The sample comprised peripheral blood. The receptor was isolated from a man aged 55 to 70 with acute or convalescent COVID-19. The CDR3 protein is CASTPLLSSGSYEQYF. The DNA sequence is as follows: TGTGCCAGCACCCCCTTGTTGAGTAGCGGGAGCTACGAGCAGTACTTC.